The source of this T cell receptor (beta chain) is a study of blood T cell repertoires in COVID-19. Study summary: Sources were T cells, B-cell-depleted T cells, or PBMCs; the material itself was cDNA or gDNA.

CDR1 and CDR2 (germline): SGDLS, YYNGEE. The CDR3 runs 14 residues. V trimming: 4 bases; J trimming: 2 bases; junction bases outside the gene matches: 5. Assay: immunoSEQ multiplex PCR; the TCRdb copy retains only in-frame clones and omits some. Among hundreds of thousands of clones listed, 70% to 90% were seen once. The clonotype comes from a woman aged 25 to 39 with COVID-19, enrolled during active disease. The sample was peripheral blood. V is TRBV9 and J is TRBJ1-1, with 7 positions matching TRBD1. This CDR3 reads CASSPWTGNTEAFF. In nucleotides, the CDR3 is TGTGCCAGCAGCCCATGGACAGGTAACACTGAAGCTTTCTTT.